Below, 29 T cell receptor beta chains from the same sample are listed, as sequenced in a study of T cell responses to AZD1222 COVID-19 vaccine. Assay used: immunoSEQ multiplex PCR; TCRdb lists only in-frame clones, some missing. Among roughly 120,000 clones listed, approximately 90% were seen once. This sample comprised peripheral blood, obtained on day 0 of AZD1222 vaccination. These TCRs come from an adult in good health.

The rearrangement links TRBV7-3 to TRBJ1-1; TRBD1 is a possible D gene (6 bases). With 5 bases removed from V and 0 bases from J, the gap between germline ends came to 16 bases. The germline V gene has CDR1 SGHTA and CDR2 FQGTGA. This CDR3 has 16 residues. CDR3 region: CASSASGTLMNTEAFF. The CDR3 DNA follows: TGTGCCAGCAGCGCCTCCGGGACATTAATGAACACTGAAGCTTTCTTT.

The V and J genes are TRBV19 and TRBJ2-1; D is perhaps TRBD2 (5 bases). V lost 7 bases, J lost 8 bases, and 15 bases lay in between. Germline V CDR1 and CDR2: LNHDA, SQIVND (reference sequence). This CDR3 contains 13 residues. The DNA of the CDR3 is TGTGCCAGTATCGGGATCTCGGTCCATGAGCAGTTCTTC. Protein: CASIGISVHEQFF.

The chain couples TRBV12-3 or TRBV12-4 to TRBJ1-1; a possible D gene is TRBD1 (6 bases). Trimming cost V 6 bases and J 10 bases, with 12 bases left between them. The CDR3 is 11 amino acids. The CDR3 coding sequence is TGTGCCAGCAGGGGGGGCCTAGGAGCTTTCTTT. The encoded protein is CASRGGLGAFF.

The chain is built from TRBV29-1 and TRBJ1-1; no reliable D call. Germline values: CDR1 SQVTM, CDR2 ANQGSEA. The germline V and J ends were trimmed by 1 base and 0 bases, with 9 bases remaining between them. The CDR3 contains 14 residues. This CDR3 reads CSVEVRALNTEAFF. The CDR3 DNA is TGCAGCGTTGAAGTGCGGGCGCTGAACACTGAAGCTTTCTTT.

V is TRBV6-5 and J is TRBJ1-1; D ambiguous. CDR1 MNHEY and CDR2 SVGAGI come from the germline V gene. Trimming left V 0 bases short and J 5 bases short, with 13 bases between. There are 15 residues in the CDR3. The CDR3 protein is CASSYSRLGSTEAFF. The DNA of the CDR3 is TGTGCCAGCAGTTACTCGAGGCTAGGGTCGACTGAAGCTTTCTTT.

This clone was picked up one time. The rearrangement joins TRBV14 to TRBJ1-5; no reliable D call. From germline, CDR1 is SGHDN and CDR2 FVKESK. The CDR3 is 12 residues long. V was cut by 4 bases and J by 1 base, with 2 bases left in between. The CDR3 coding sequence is TGTGCCAGCAGCCGGAGCAATCAGCCCCAGCATTTT. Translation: CASSRSNQPQHF.

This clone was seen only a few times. The CDR3 loop is CASSLASSGAEQYF. The DNA of the CDR3 is TGTGCCAGCAGCTTAGCGAGCTCGGGGGCGGAGCAGTACTTC. The genes are TRBV7-9 and TRBJ2-7; D may match TRBD1 or TRBD2 (6 bases each). Germline assignment: CDR1 SEHNR and CDR2 FQNEAQ (reference sequence). The CDR3 extends over 14 amino acids. The V gene lost 0 bases and the J gene lost 7 bases, with 13 bases spanning the gap.

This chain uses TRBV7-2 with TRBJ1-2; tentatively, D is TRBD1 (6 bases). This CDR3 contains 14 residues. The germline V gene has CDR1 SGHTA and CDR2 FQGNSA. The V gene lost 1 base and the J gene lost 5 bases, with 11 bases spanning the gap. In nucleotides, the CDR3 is TGTGCCAGCAGCTTAGTGGGGGGCGGGTATGGCTACACCTTC. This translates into CASSLVGGGYGYTF.

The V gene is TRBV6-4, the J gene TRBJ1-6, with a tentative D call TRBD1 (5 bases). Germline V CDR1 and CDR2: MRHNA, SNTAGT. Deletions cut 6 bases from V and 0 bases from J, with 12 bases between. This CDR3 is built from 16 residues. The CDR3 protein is CASRDTESSYNSPLHF. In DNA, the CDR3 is TGTGCCAGCAGGGACACAGAGAGCTCCTATAATTCACCCCTCCACTTT.

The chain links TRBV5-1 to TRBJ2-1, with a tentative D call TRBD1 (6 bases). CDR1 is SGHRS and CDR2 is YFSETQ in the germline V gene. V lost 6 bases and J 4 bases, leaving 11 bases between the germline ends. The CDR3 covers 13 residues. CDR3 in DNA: TGCGCCAGCATCGAGGACAGATACAATGAGCAGTTCTTC. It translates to CASIEDRYNEQFF. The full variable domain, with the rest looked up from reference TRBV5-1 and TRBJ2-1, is KAGVTQTPRYLIKTRGQQVTLSCSPISGHRSVSWYQQTPGQGLQFLFEYFSETQRNKGNFPGRFSGRQFSNSRSEMNVSTLELGDSALYLCASIEDRYNEQFFGPGTRLTVL.

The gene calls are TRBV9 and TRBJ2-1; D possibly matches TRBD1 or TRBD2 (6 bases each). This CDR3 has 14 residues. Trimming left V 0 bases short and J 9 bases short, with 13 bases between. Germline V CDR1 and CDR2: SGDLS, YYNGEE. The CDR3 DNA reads TGTGCCAGCAGCGTAGCTAGGGGGGTTGGTGAGCAGTTCTTC. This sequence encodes CASSVARGVGEQFF.

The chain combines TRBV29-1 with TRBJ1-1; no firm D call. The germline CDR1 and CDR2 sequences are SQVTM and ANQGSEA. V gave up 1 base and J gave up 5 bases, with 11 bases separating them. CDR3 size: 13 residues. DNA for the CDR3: TGCAGCGTTGAAGGTCCGGTTGGGACTGAAGCTTTCTTT. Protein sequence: CSVEGPVGTEAFF. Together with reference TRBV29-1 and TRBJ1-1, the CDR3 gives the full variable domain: SAVISQKPSRDICQRGTSLTIQCQVDSQVTMMFWYRQQPGQSLTLIATANQGSEATYESGFVIDKFPISRPNLTFSTLTVSNMSPEDSSIYLCSVEGPVGTEAFFGQGTRLTVV.

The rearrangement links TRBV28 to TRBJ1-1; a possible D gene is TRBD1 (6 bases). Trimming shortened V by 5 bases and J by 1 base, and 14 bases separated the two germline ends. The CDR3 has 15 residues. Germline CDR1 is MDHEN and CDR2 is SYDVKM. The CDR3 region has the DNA TGTGCCAGCAGTCCGACGGTGGGACAGAACACTGAAGCTTTCTTT. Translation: CASSPTVGQNTEAFF. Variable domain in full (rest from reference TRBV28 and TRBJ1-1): DVKVTQSSRYLVKRTGEKVFLECVQDMDHENMFWYRQDPGLGLRLIYFSYDVKMKEKGDIPEGYSVSREKKERFSLILESASTNQTSMYLCASSPTVGQNTEAFFGQGTRLTVV.

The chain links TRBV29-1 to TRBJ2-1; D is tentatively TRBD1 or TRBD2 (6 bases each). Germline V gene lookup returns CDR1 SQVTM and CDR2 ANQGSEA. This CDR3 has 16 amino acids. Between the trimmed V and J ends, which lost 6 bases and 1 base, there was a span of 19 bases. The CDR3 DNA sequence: TGCAGCGTCGAGGGGGAGAGCGGGTTTTCCTACAATGAGCAGTTCTTC. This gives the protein CSVEGESGFSYNEQFF.

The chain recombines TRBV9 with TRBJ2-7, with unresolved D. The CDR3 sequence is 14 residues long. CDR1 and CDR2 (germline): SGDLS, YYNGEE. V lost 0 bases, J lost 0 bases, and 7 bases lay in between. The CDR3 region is CASSVEWSSYEQYF. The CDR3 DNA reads TGTGCCAGCAGCGTAGAGTGGAGCTCCTACGAGCAGTACTTC.

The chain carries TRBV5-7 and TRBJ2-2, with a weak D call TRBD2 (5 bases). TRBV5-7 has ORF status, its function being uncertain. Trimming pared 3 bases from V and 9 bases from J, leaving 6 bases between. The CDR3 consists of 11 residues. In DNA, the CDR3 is TGTGCCAGCAGCTCGGGGAGGGAGCTGTTTTTT. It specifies CASSSGRELFF.

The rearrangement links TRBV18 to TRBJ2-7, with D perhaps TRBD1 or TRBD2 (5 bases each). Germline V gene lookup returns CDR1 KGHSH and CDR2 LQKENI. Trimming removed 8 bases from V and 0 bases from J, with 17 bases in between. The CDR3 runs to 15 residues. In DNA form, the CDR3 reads TGTGCCAGCGTCGGGGCAGGGCCAGGCTCCTACGAGCAGTACTTC. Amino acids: CASVGAGPGSYEQYF.

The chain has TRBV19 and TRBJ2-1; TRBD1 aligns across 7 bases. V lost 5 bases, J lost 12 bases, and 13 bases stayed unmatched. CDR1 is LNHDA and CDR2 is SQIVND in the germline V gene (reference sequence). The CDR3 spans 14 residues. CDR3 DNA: TGTGCCAGTAGTCCTACCATAGGGGGCGCAGGGCAGTTCTTC. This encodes CASSPTIGGAGQFF.

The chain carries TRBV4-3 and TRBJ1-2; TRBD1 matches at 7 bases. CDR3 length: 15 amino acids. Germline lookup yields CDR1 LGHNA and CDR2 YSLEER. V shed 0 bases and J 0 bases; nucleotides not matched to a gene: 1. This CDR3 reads CASSQDQGANYGYTF. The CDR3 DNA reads TGCGCCAGCAGCCAAGATCAGGGGGCTAACTATGGCTACACCTTC.

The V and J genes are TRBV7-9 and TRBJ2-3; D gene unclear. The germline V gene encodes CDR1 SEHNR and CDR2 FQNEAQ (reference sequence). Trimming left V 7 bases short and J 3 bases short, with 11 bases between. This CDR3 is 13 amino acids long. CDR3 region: CASTRGQTDTQYF. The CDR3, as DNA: TGTGCCAGCACCCGTGGCCAGACAGATACGCAGTATTTT.

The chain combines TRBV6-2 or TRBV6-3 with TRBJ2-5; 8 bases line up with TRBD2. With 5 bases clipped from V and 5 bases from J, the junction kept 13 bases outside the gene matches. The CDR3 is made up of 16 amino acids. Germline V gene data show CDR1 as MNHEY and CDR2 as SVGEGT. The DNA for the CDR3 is TGTGCCAGCAGTGACAGAGCGGGAGCCATGATGGAGACCCAGTACTTC. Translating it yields CASSDRAGAMMETQYF.

The CDR3 is CASSEPSNGNEQFF. The DNA for the CDR3 is TGTGCCAGCAGTGAACCCTCGAACGGGAACGAGCAGTTCTTC. The chain joins TRBV6-1 to TRBJ2-1; a possible D gene is TRBD2 (5 bases). The germline V gene has CDR1 MNHNS and CDR2 SASEGT. This CDR3 is 14 amino acids long. V shed 2 bases and J shed 10 bases, with 15 bases lying between them.

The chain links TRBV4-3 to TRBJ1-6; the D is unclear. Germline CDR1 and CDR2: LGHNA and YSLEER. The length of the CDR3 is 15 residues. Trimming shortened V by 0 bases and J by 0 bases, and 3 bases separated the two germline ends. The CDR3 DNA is TGCGCCAGCAGCCAAGACAGCTCCTATAATTCACCCCTCCACTTT. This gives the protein CASSQDSSYNSPLHF.

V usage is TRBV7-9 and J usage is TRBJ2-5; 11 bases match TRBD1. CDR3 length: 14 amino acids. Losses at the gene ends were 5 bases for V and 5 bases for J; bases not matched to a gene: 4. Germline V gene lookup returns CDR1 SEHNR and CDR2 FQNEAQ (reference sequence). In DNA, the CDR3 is TGTGCCAGCAGCATAGGGACAGGGGGTGAGACCCAGTACTTC. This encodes CASSIGTGGETQYF. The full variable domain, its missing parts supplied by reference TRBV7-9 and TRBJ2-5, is DTGVSQNPRHKITKRGQNVTFRCDPISEHNRLYWYRQTLGQGPEFLTYFQNEAQLEKSRLLSDRFSAERPKGSFSTLEIQRTEQGDSAMYLCASSIGTGGETQYFGPGTRLLVL.

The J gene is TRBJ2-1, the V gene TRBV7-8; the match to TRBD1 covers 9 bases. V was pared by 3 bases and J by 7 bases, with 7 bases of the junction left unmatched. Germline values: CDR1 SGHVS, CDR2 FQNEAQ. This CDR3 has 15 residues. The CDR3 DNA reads TGTGCCAGCAGCTTTGGCCCGACAGGGGGGAATGAGCAGTTCTTC. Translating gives CASSFGPTGGNEQFF.

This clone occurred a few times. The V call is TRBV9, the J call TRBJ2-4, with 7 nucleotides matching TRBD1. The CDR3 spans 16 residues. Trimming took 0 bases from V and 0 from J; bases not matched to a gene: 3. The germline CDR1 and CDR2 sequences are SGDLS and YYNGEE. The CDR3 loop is CASSVAGQLAKNIQYF. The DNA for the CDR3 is TGTGCCAGCAGCGTAGCGGGACAGCTAGCCAAAAACATTCAGTACTTC.

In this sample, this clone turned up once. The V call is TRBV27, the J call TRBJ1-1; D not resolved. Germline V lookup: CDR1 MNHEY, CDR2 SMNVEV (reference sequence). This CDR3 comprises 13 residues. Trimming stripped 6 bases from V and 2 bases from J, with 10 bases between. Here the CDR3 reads CASRNYRNTEAFF. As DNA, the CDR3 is TGTGCCAGCAGAAATTACAGAAACACTGAAGCTTTCTTT.

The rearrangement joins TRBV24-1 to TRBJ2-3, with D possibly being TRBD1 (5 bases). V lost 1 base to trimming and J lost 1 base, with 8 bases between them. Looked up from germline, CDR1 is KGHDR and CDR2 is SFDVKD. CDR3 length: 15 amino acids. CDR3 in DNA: TGTGCCACCAGTGATTTAATCAGGGGCACAGATACGCAGTATTTT. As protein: CATSDLIRGTDTQYF.

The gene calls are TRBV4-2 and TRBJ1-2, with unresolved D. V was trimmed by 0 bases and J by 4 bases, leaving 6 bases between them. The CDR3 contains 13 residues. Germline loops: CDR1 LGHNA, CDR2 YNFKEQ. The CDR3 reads CASSQERSYGYTF. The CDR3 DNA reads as TGTGCCAGCAGCCAAGAGAGGTCCTATGGCTACACCTTC.